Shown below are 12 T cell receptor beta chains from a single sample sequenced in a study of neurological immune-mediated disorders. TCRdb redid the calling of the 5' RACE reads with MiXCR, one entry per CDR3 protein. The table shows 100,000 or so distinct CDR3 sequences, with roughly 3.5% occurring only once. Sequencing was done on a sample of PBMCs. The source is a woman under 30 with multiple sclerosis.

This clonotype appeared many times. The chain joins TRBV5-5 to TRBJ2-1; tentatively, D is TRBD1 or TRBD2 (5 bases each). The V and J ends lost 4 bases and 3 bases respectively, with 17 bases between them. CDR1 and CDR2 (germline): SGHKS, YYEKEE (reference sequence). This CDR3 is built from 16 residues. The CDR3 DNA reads TGTGCCAGCAGCCGCACCGGGACCGGATTCTACAATGAGCAGTTCTTC. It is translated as CASSRTGTGFYNEQFF.

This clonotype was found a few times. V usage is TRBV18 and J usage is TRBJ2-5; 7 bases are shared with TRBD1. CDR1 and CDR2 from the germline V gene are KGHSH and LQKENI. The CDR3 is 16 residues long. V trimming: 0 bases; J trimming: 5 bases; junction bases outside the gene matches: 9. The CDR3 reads CASSPPPTGVKETQYF. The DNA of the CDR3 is TGTGCCAGCTCACCACCTCCAACAGGGGTCAAGGAGACCCAGTACTTC.

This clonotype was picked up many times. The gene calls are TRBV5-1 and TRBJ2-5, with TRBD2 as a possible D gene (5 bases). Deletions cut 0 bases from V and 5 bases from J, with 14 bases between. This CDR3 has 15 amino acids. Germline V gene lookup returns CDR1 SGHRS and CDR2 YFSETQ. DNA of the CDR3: TGCGCCAGCAGCTTGGAAGCGGTAGCCGGGGAGACCCAGTACTTC. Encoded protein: CASSLEAVAGETQYF.

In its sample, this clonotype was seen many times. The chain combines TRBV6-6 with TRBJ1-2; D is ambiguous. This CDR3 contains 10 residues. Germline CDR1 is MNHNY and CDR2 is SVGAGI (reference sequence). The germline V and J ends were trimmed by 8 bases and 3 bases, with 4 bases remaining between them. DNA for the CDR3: TGTGCCAGCGGGGACTATGGCTACACCTTC. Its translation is CASGDYGYTF.

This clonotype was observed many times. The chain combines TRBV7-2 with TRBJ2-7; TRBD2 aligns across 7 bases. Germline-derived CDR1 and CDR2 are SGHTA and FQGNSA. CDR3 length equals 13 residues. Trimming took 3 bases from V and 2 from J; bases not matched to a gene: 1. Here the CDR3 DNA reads TGTGCCAGCAGCTTTGCGGGGGCCTACGAGCAGTACTTC. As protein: CASSFAGAYEQYF.

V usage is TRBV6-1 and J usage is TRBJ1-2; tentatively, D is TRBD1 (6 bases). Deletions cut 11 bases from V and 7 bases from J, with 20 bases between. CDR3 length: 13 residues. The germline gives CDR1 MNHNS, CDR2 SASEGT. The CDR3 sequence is CACGTRTAFGYTF. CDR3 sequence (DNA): TGTGCCTGCGGGACACGTACGGCTTTTGGCTACACCTTC.

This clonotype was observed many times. CDR3 coding DNA: TGCAGTGCTAGGGTCAGAGTGGGGTTGCTAAAGATGAATGAGCAGTTCTTC. It specifies CSARVRVGLLKMNEQFF. The V gene is TRBV20-1, the J gene TRBJ2-1; D gene unclear. V lost 3 bases to trimming and J lost 7 bases, with 25 bases between them. This CDR3 spans 17 amino acids. Germline V gene sequence: CDR1 DFQATT, CDR2 SNEGSKA (reference sequence).

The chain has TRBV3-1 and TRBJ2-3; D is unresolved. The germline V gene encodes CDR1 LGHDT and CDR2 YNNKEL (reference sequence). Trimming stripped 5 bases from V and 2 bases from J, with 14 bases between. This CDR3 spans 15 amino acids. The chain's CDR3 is CASSSRHRPTDTQYF. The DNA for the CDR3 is TGTGCCAGCAGCTCACGGCACCGACCCACAGATACGCAGTATTTT.

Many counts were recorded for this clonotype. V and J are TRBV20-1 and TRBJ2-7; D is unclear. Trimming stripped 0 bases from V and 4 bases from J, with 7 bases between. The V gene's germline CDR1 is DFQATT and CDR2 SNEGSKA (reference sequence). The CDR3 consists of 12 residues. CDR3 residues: CSARDIGYEQYF. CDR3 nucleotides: TGCAGTGCTAGAGATATCGGGTACGAGCAGTACTTC.

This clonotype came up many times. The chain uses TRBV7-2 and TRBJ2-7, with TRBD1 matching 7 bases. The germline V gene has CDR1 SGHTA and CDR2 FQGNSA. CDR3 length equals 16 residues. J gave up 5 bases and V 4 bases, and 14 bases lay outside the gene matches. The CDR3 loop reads CASSSDRTRGGHEQYF. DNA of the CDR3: TGTGCCAGCAGCTCCGACCGGACTCGAGGGGGCCACGAGCAGTACTTC.

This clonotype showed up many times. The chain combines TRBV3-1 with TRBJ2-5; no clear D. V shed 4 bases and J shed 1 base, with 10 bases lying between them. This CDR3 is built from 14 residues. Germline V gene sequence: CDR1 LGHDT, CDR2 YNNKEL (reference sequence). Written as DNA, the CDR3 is TGTGCCAGCAGCCGACGGAGTTTCCAAGAGACCCAGTACTTC. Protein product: CASSRRSFQETQYF.

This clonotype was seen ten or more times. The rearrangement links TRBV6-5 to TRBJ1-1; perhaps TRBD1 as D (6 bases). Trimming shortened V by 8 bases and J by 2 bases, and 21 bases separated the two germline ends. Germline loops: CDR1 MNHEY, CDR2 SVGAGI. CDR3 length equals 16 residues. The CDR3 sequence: CASCRTSGTPNTEAFF. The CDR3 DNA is TGTGCCAGCTGTCGAACATCCGGGACACCCAACACTGAAGCTTTCTTT.